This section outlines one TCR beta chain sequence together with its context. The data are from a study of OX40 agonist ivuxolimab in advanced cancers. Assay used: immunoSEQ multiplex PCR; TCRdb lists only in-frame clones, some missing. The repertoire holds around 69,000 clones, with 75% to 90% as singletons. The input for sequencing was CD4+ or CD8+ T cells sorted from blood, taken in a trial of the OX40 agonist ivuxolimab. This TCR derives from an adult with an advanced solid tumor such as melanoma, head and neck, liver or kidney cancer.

CDR3 amino acids: CASSQDKWGNTEAFF. The CDR3 DNA sequence: TGCGCCAGCAGCCAAGATAAATGGGGGAACACTGAAGCTTTCTTT. V usage is TRBV4-3 and J usage is TRBJ1-1, with no clear D. With 0 bases removed from V and 1 base from J, the gap between germline ends came to 9 bases. Germline loops: CDR1 LGHNA, CDR2 YSLEER. CDR3 length: 15 amino acids.